This TCR beta chain was sequenced during a study of blood T cell repertoires in COVID-19. Overall study: COVID-19 samples from acute and convalescent phases originated in the United States, Italy and Spain.

The sample holds a few counts of this clone. This same CDR3 is encoded by further DNA sequences in the sample. Participant-reported clinical history was the basis for cohort assignment. Cohort 3 donors counted as recovered after two negative PCRs, clearance, or resolved symptoms. The length of the CDR3 is 12 residues. With 4 bases removed from V and 0 bases from J, the gap between germline ends came to 4 bases. The germline V gene has CDR1 SGDLS and CDR2 YYNGEE. Clones were read by immunoSEQ multiplex PCR, and TCRdb kept only the in-frame ones, dropping some. Of more than 350,000 clones in the sample, 75% to 90% were seen once.

The chain couples TRBV9 to TRBJ1-2; no clear D gene. Specimen: PBMCs or T cells enriched from blood (not recorded which). The source of this sequence is a young man who had recovered from COVID-19. The CDR3 sequence: CASSPSNYGYTF. CDR3 coding DNA: TGTGCCAGCAGCCCTTCTAACTATGGCTACACCTTC.